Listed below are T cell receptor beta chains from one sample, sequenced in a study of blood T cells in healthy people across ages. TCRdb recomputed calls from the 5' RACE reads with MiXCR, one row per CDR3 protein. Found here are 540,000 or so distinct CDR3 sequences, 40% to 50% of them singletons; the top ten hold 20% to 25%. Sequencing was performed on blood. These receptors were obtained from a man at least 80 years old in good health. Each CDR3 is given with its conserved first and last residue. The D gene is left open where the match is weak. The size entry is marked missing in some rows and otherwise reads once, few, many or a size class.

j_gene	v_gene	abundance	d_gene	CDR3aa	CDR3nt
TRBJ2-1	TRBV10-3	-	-	CAITSGTPGGEQFF	TGTGCCATTACCTCCGGGACTCCCGGAGGTGAGCAGTTCTTC
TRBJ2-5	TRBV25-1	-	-	CASSDPRVVEEQYF	TGTGCCAGCAGTGATCCGCGGGTGGTGGAGGAGCAGTACTTC
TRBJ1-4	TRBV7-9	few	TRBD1	CASRPGQGFEKLFF	TGTGCCAGCAGACCGGGACAGGGTTTTGAAAAACTGTTTTTT
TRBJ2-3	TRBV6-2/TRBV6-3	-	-	CASSYAAISDTQYF	TGTGCCAGCAGTTACGCGGCTATATCTGATACGCAGTATTTT
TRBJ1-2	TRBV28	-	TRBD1	CASSIQGARGYTF	TGTGCCAGCAGTATACAGGGGGCGAGAGGCTACACCTTC
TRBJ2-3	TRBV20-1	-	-	CSARDWRGNTDTQYF	TGCAGTGCTAGAGATTGGCGGGGAAACACAGATACGCAGTATTTT
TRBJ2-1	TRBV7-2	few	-	CASSPGLEEFF	TGTGCCAGCAGCCCCGGTCTTGAGGAGTTCTTC
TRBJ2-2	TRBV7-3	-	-	CASSFQSYTRELFF	TGTGCCAGCAGCTTCCAATCGTACACCAGGGAGCTGTTTTTT
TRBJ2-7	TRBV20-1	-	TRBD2	CSASIVTSGREQYF	TGCAGTGCTAGTATAGTGACTAGCGGGAGGGAGCAGTACTTC
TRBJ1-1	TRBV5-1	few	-	CASRLQGLESEAFF	TGCGCCAGCAGACTACAGGGTTTAGAGTCTGAAGCTTTCTTT
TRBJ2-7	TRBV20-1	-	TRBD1	CSAGQGGNEQYF	TGCAGTGCTGGACAGGGCGGCAACGAGCAGTACTTC
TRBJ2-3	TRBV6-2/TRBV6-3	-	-	CASSPPWESTRYF	TGTGCCAGCAGTCCCCCCTGGGAGAGCACGCGGTATTTT
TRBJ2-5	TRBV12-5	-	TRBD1	CASGLGQVQETQYF	TGTGCTAGTGGTCTCGGACAGGTGCAAGAGACCCAGTACTTC
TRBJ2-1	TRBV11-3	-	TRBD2	CASSAAGGEQFF	TGTGCCAGCAGCGCGGCGGGAGGGGAGCAGTTCTTC
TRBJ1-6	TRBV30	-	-	CAWSVRGDSPLHF	TGTGCCTGGAGTGTACGAGGAGATTCACCCCTCCACTTT
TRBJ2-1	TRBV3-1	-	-	CASSQARRSGFNEQFF	TGTGCCAGCAGCCAAGCTCGGCGGTCTGGGTTCAATGAGCAGTTCTTC
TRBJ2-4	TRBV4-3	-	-	CASSQGEAVQYF	TGCGCCAGCAGCCAAGGTGAGGCAGTCCAGTACTTC
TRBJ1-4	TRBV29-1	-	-	CSVEDGGSSPNEKLFF	TGCAGCGTTGAAGATGGGGGTAGCTCTCCTAATGAAAAACTGTTTTTT
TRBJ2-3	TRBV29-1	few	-	CSVRGLLLGGNTQYF	TGCAGCGTTCGCGGACTGTTGTTGGGGGGAAATACGCAGTATTTT
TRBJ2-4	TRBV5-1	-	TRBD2	CASSLDPGLAGGKNIQYF	TGCGCCAGCAGCTTGGATCCGGGACTAGCGGGAGGCAAAAACATTCAGTACTTC
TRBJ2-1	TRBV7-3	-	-	CASSLEPGSEQFF	TGTGCCAGCAGCTTGGAGCCAGGCAGCGAGCAGTTCTTC
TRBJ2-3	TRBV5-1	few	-	CASSEGSSTDTQYF	TGCGCCAGCAGCGAGGGGAGTTCCACAGATACGCAGTATTTT
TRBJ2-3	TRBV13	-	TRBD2	CASSPEGLAGGVVTQYF	TGTGCCAGCAGCCCAGAGGGACTAGCGGGGGGGGTAGTTACGCAGTATTTT
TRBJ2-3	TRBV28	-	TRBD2	CVSRGLAGVDGTDTQYF	TGTGTCAGCAGGGGACTAGCGGGGGTGGACGGCACAGATACGCAGTATTTT
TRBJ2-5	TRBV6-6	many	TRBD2	CASSYRVAGEETQYF	TGTGCCAGCAGTTACCGGGTAGCGGGAGAGGAGACCCAGTACTTC
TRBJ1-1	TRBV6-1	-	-	CASSPAQGVNTEAFF	TGTGCCAGCAGTCCCGCCCAGGGAGTGAACACTGAAGCTTTCTTT
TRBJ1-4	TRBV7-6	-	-	CASSLGAGNEKLFF	TGTGCCAGCAGCTTAGGGGCAGGGAATGAAAAACTGTTTTTT
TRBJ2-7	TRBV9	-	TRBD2	CASSVKASGSRGNEQYF	TGTGCCAGCAGCGTTAAAGCTAGCGGGAGCAGGGGCAATGAGCAGTACTTC
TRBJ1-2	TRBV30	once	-	CAWSEGPGYGYTF	TGTGCCTGGAGTGAGGGGCCGGGCTATGGCTACACCTTC
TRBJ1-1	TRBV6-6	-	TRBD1	CASSARTGGAEAFF	TGTGCCAGCAGTGCCAGGACAGGGGGAGCTGAAGCTTTCTTT
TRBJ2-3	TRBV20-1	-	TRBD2	CSALALLAGGPIGTDTQYF	TGCAGTGCCCTGGCCCTACTAGCGGGGGGGCCGATTGGCACAGATACGCAGTATTTT
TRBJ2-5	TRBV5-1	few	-	CASSLDGTQETQYF	TGCGCCAGCAGCTTGGACGGCACCCAAGAGACCCAGTACTTC
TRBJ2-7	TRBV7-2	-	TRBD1	CASSLRQGNFGEQYF	TGTGCCAGCAGCTTAAGACAGGGTAATTTTGGGGAGCAGTACTTC